The 24 T cell receptor beta chains below were found in one sample sequenced in a study of neoadjuvant anti-PD-1 for oral cavity cancer. TCRdb keeps only in-frame clones here, not all; method: immunoSEQ multiplex PCR. Of roughly 15,000 clones detected, 70% to 75% appear once; the ten largest clones hold about 2.3%. Time point reported: after neoadjuvant nivolumab, at surgical resection. The material sequenced was PBMCs, taken after nivolumab (anti-PD-1) treatment. These receptors were obtained from a person aged 35-79 years with oral cavity squamous cell carcinoma.

The chain employs TRBV5-4 and TRBJ2-1, with 9 bases lining up with TRBD2. The germline V gene encodes CDR1 SGHNT and CDR2 YYREEE (reference sequence). This CDR3 comprises 16 residues. V was clipped by 6 bases and J by 0 bases; unmatched bases: 7. The CDR3 DNA is TGTGCCAGCACCCCTCGCGGGGGGGTCTCCTACAATGAGCAGTTCTTC. It encodes CASTPRGGVSYNEQFF.

The chain recombines TRBV5-1 with TRBJ2-3; D is perhaps TRBD1 (6 bases). Looked up from germline, CDR1 is SGHRS and CDR2 is YFSETQ. This CDR3 comprises 17 residues. Between the trimmed V and J ends, which lost 3 bases and 0 bases, there was a span of 17 bases. CDR3 amino acids: CASSSAFQGLSTDTQYF. The CDR3 nucleotides read TGCGCCAGCAGCTCCGCTTTCCAGGGGCTTAGCACAGATACGCAGTATTTT.

The V gene is TRBV5-4, the J gene TRBJ1-1; 9 nucleotides line up with TRBD1. Germline assignment: CDR1 SGHNT and CDR2 YYREEE (reference sequence). The CDR3 is 14 residues long. J lost 0 bases, V lost 7 bases, and 4 bases had no gene match. The CDR3 bases are TGTGCCAGCGGGGGACAGGGAATGAACACTGAAGCTTTCTTT. Translating it yields CASGGQGMNTEAFF.

The chain carries TRBV28 and TRBJ2-7; D is possibly TRBD1 (5 bases). CDR3 length: 16 amino acids. V was cut by 4 bases and J by 9 bases, with 25 bases left in between. The germline CDR1 and CDR2 sequences are MDHEN and SYDVKM. In nucleotides, the CDR3 is TGTGCCAGCAGTTCCATATCCAAGGGGCCTGGTTATGCGCAGTACTTC. This translates into CASSSISKGPGYAQYF.

The chain is built from TRBV5-6 and TRBJ2-7, with 10 positions matching TRBD2. Per germline, CDR1 SGHDT and CDR2 YYEEEE. Trimming took 2 bases from V and 7 from J; bases not matched to a gene: 6. This CDR3 region has 14 residues. CDR3: CASSLAGGPKEQYF. The CDR3 nucleotides are TGTGCCAGCAGCTTAGCGGGAGGGCCAAAAGAGCAGTACTTC.

This chain joins TRBV2 and TRBJ2-7, with D hard to call. Germline V CDR1 and CDR2: SNHLY, FYNNEI. There are 13 residues in the CDR3. Trimming removed 7 bases at V and 2 bases at J, with 12 bases between. CDR3 residues: CASTQRFTYEQYF. CDR3 sequence (DNA): TGTGCCAGCACTCAACGATTTACCTACGAGCAGTACTTC.

The rearrangement links TRBV30 to TRBJ2-7, with D perhaps matching TRBD2 (5 bases). Trimming took 6 bases from V and 4 from J, leaving 7 bases between them. The germline V gene encodes CDR1 GTSNPN and CDR2 SVGIG (reference sequence). The length of the CDR3 is 10 residues. CDR3 bases: TGTGCCTGCGGGGTTTACGAGCAGTACTTC. Amino acid sequence: CACGVYEQYF.

The chain joins TRBV2 to TRBJ1-4; TRBD1 is a possible D gene (5 bases). The CDR3 length is 12 residues. Trimming left V 7 bases short and J 7 bases short, with 10 bases between. Germline loops: CDR1 SNHLY, CDR2 FYNNEI. DNA for the CDR3: TGTGCCAGCAATAGGGACGGTGAAAAACTGTTTTTT. Protein: CASNRDGEKLFF.

The chain joins TRBV30 to TRBJ2-3, with a possible D match to TRBD2 (6 bases). The CDR3 is 14 residues long. Germline values: CDR1 GTSNPN, CDR2 SVGIG (reference sequence). Trimming stripped 0 bases from V and 8 bases from J, with 15 bases between. The CDR3 DNA follows: TGTGCCTGGAGTGTACTTGGGGGGAGTGGTACGCAGTATTTT. It specifies CAWSVLGGSGTQYF.

This clone has more than one count but fewer than ten. The rearrangement joins TRBV2 to TRBJ1-5, with 7 bases fitting TRBD1. Germline CDR1 reads SNHLY; CDR2 reads FYNNEI. The trim removed 1 base at V and 6 bases at J, leaving 6 bases unmatched. CDR3 size: 15 residues. CDR3 region: CASSEGGRGIQPQHF. In nucleotides, the CDR3 is TGTGCCAGCAGTGAAGGGGGCAGGGGGATTCAGCCCCAGCATTTT.

This chain links TRBV30 with TRBJ2-5, with TRBD2 as a possible D gene (5 bases). With 0 bases removed from V and 5 bases from J, the gap between germline ends came to 7 bases. Germline V gene lookup returns CDR1 GTSNPN and CDR2 SVGIG (reference sequence). This CDR3 comprises 12 residues. In DNA, the CDR3 is TGTGCCTGGAGTGTATCGGGGGAGACCCAGTACTTC. Amino acids: CAWSVSGETQYF. The whole variable domain, remainder taken from reference TRBV30 and TRBJ2-5, is SQTIHQWPATLVQPVGSPLSLECTVEGTSNPNLYWYRQAAGRGLQLLFYSVGIGQISSEVPQNLSASRPQDRQFILSSKKLLLSDSGFYLCAWSVSGETQYFGPGTRLLVL.

The chain carries TRBV28 and TRBJ2-3, with 7 bases identical to TRBD1. V was clipped by 4 bases and J by 2 bases; unmatched bases: 6. Looked up from germline, CDR1 is MDHEN and CDR2 is SYDVKM. This CDR3 is built from 15 residues. The CDR3 loop reads CASSYQTGTTDTQYF. The CDR3 DNA is TGTGCCAGCAGTTACCAGACAGGGACCACAGATACGCAGTATTTT.

On this clone: At one end, the junction sequence differs from germline, possibly due to a read error. The chain combines TRBV2 with TRBJ2-7; 10 bases agree with TRBD1. The germline gives CDR1 SNHLY, CDR2 FYNNEI. The CDR3 loop spans 14 amino acids. CDR3 residues: CASSVTGTGASLPF. DNA of the CDR3: TGTGCCAGCAGTGTGACCGGGACAGGGGCTTCTCTCCCCTTC.

The CDR3 DNA reads TGTGCCAGCAGCTTGGGTATTAGCGGGGGCGACGAGCAGTACTTC. Residues: CASSLGISGGDEQYF. V usage is TRBV5-5 and J usage is TRBJ2-7; 9 bases fit TRBD2. Germline assignment: CDR1 SGHKS and CDR2 YYEKEE (reference sequence). CDR3 size: 15 residues. V was clipped by 0 bases and J by 5 bases; unmatched bases: 6.

The chain joins TRBV5-1 to TRBJ1-4; D ambiguous. The ends were cut back, 0 bases at V and 5 bases at J, with 5 bases in the middle. The CDR3 runs 13 residues. Germline V lookup: CDR1 SGHRS, CDR2 YFSETQ. The CDR3 region is CASSLDRNEKLFF. The DNA of the CDR3 is TGCGCCAGCAGCTTGGACCGGAATGAAAAACTGTTTTTT.

The gene calls are TRBV12-5 and TRBJ2-1; D gene uncertain. Germline assignment: CDR1 LGHNT and CDR2 FRNRAP. The CDR3 has 12 amino acids. V was shortened by 6 bases and J by 4 bases, with 7 bases between the two germline ends. This CDR3 reads CASGPSYNEQFF. The DNA for the CDR3 is TGTGCTAGTGGCCCTAGTTACAATGAGCAGTTCTTC. The full variable domain, with the rest looked up from reference TRBV12-5 and TRBJ2-1, is DARVTQTPRHKVTEMGQEVTMRCQPILGHNTVFWYRQTMMQGLELLAYFRNRAPLDDSGMPKDRFSAEMPDATLATLKIQPSEPRDSAVYFCASGPSYNEQFFGPGTRLTVL.

This clone occurred a few times. This chain joins TRBV7-9 and TRBJ2-5; weak D call: TRBD2 (6 bases). The CDR3 sequence is 14 residues long. V lost 7 bases and J 2 bases, leaving 14 bases between the germline ends. Per the germline V gene, CDR1 is SEHNR and CDR2 is FQNEAQ (reference sequence). Here the CDR3 reads CASKGSGGQETQYF. The CDR3 nucleotides read TGTGCCAGCAAGGGTAGCGGAGGGCAAGAGACCCAGTACTTC.

The chain joins TRBV28 to TRBJ1-2, with 8 bases aligning to TRBD1. V shed 6 bases, J shed 0 bases, and the junction held 3 bases outside the gene matches. Germline CDR1 reads MDHEN; CDR2 reads SYDVKM. The CDR3 contains 14 residues. CDR3: CASRGGQANYGYTF. The CDR3, as DNA: TGTGCCAGCAGGGGGGGACAGGCTAACTATGGCTACACCTTC.

V usage is TRBV30 and J usage is TRBJ2-2; unclear D gene. Trimming pared 0 bases from V and 0 bases from J, leaving 5 bases between. Per germline, CDR1 GTSNPN and CDR2 SVGIG (reference sequence). This CDR3 is 14 amino acids long. The CDR3 loop reads CAWSVAPNTGELFF. The CDR3 DNA is TGTGCCTGGAGTGTAGCGCCGAACACCGGGGAGCTGTTTTTT.

The genes are TRBV13 and TRBJ2-2, with D tentatively TRBD1 or TRBD2 (5 bases each). The germline V gene encodes CDR1 PRHDT and CDR2 FYEKMQ (reference sequence). V lost 3 bases, J lost 6 bases, and 14 bases lay in between. The length of the CDR3 is 15 residues. CDR3 bases: TGTGCCAGCAGCTTGGCCGGGACGGTCGCCGGGGAGCTGTTTTTT. Translated, it gives CASSLAGTVAGELFF.

The table lists this clone with a few counts. The chain links TRBV19 to TRBJ2-7; D perhaps matches TRBD1 (6 bases). The ends were cut back, 4 bases at V and 12 bases at J, with 25 bases in the middle. The CDR3 is 15 amino acids. Germline V lookup: CDR1 LNHDA, CDR2 SQIVND (reference sequence). The CDR3 DNA is TGTGCCAGTAGTAGAGACCCCGGGACACGTCAAGCTTTGTACTTC. Amino acid sequence: CASSRDPGTRQALYF.

This CDR3 reads CASNGQLNTEAFF. CDR3 bases: TGTGCCAGCAACGGACAGTTAAACACTGAAGCTTTCTTT. The V gene is TRBV6-5, the J gene TRBJ1-1; D might be TRBD1 (6 bases). CDR1 is MNHEY, CDR2 SVGAGI, per germline. V was pared by 7 bases and J by 2 bases, with 11 bases between. The CDR3 loop spans 13 amino acids.

This sequence joins TRBV9 and TRBJ2-1, with D possibly being TRBD2 (5 bases). Trimming left V 2 bases short and J 8 bases short, with 17 bases between. Germline-derived CDR1 and CDR2 are SGDLS and YYNGEE. CDR3 size: 15 residues. This chain's CDR3 is CASSVLGLALDEQFF. Written as DNA, the CDR3 is TGTGCCAGCAGCGTTCTAGGGCTAGCTCTGGATGAGCAGTTCTTC.

The chain carries TRBV30 and TRBJ2-2; D unresolved. The CDR3 totals 15 residues. Per germline, CDR1 GTSNPN and CDR2 SVGIG (reference sequence). Between the trimmed V and J ends, which lost 4 bases and 1 base, there was a span of 13 bases. CDR3 sequence: CAWKLDVLNTGELFF. CDR3 in DNA: TGTGCCTGGAAACTGGACGTATTGAACACCGGGGAGCTGTTTTTT.